These T cell receptor beta chains were read from a single sample in a study of T-cell memory formation after mild COVID-19. TCRdb ran MiXCR on the 5' RACE reads and lists one entry per CDR3 protein. The sample lists approximately 150,000 distinct CDR3 sequences; under 25% were seen once. Sequences were obtained from PBMCs or a T cell subset sorted from them (not recorded which). The receptors stem from an adult woman who had mild COVID-19 (a few samples of this study predate the infection). Cell type and time point are not known. The conserved cysteine and the conserved F or W are not part of the CDR3 here. Fields, in order: V gene, J gene, CDR3 protein.

V gene: TRBV12-3/TRBV12-4; J gene: TRBJ1-3; CDR3 protein: ASSPGQGTGNTIY
V gene: TRBV5-6; J gene: TRBJ2-5; CDR3 protein: ASSAAGTGT
V gene: TRBV18; J gene: TRBJ1-2; CDR3 protein: ASSPPGGDGYT
V gene: TRBV4-2; J gene: TRBJ2-7; CDR3 protein: ASSQVPKISAGTRSSYEQY
V gene: TRBV21-1; J gene: TRBJ2-7; CDR3 protein: AGKKRSSYEQY
V gene: TRBV24-1; J gene: TRBJ2-2; CDR3 protein: ATSDGGRWTGELF
V gene: TRBV9; J gene: TRBJ2-2; CDR3 protein: ASSPRTAMNTGELF
V gene: TRBV7-9; J gene: TRBJ1-1; CDR3 protein: ASSPGTGTFTEAF
V gene: TRBV27; J gene: TRBJ2-2; CDR3 protein: ASREGTGMAGELF
V gene: TRBV11-3; J gene: TRBJ2-1; CDR3 protein: ATARGPYNEQF
V gene: TRBV2; J gene: TRBJ2-2; CDR3 protein: ASSETRNTGELF
V gene: TRBV20-1; J gene: TRBJ2-5; CDR3 protein: SAQALAGVQETQY
V gene: TRBV5-1; J gene: TRBJ2-1; CDR3 protein: ASSIGRAGDEQF
V gene: TRBV12-3/TRBV12-4; J gene: TRBJ2-4; CDR3 protein: ASSFGGAKNIQY
V gene: TRBV6-5; J gene: TRBJ2-3; CDR3 protein: ASSSWDNTDTQY
V gene: TRBV6-2/TRBV6-3; J gene: TRBJ2-2; CDR3 protein: ASNAIGQGPAGELF
V gene: TRBV18; J gene: TRBJ2-6; CDR3 protein: ASSLGQASSGANVLT
V gene: TRBV5-5; J gene: TRBJ2-2; CDR3 protein: ASSLWGSNTGELF
V gene: TRBV12-3/TRBV12-4; J gene: TRBJ2-1; CDR3 protein: ASSWPGDNEQF
V gene: TRBV14; J gene: TRBJ2-7; CDR3 protein: ASSQVAVGTYEQY
V gene: TRBV14; J gene: TRBJ2-1; CDR3 protein: ASSRVANRWEDNYNEQF
V gene: TRBV4-1; J gene: TRBJ2-7; CDR3 protein: ASSRFDGQDEQY